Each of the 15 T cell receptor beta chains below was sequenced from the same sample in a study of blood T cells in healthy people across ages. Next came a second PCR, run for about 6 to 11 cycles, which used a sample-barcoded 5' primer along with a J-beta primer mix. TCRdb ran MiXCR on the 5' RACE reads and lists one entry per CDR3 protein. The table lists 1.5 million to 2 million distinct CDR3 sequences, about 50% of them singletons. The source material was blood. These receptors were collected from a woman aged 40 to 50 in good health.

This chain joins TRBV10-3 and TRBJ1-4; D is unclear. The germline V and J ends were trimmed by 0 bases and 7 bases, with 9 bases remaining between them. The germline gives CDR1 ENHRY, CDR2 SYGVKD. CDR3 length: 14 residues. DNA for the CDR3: TGTGCCATCAGTGAGTCAGTAGGAGTTGAAAAACTGTTTTTT. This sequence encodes CAISESVGVEKLFF.

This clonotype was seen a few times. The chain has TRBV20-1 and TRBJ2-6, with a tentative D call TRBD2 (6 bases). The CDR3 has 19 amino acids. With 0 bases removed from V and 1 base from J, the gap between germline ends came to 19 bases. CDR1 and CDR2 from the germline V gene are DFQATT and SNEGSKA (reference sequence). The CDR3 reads CSAREINPLRGSGANVLTF. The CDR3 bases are TGCAGTGCTAGAGAGATTAATCCCTTGCGGGGATCTGGGGCCAACGTCCTGACTTTC.

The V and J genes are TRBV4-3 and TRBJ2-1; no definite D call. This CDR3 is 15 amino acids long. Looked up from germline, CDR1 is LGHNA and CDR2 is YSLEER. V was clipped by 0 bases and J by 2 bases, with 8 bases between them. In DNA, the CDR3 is TGCGCCAGCAGCCAAGAGCCCTCGCCCTACAATGAGCAGTTCTTC. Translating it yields CASSQEPSPYNEQFF.

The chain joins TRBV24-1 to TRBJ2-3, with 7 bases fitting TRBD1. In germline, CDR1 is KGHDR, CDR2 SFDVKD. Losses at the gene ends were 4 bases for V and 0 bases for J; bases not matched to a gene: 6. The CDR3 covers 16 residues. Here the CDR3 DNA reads TGTGCCACCAGTGACCGGACAGGAGTTAGCACAGATACGCAGTATTTT. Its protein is CATSDRTGVSTDTQYF.

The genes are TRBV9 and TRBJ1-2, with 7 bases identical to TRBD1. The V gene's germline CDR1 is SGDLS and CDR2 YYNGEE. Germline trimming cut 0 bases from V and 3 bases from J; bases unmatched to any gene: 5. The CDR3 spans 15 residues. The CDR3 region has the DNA TGTGCCAGCAGCGTAGGAGGGGGCCTCTACTATGGCTACACCTTC. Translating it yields CASSVGGGLYYGYTF.

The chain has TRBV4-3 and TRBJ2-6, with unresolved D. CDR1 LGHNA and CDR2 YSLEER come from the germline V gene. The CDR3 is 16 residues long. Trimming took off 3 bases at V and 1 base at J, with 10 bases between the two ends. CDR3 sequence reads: CASSQLLRSGANVLTF. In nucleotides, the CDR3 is TGCGCCAGCAGCCAGCTACTTCGGTCTGGGGCCAACGTCCTGACTTTC.

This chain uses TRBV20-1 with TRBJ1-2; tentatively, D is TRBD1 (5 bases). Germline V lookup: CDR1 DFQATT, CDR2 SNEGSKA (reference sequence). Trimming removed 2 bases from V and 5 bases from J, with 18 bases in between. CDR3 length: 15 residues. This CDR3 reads CSARKSGQSGYGYTF. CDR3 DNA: TGCAGTGCTAGAAAGTCGGGTCAGTCAGGGTATGGCTACACCTTC.

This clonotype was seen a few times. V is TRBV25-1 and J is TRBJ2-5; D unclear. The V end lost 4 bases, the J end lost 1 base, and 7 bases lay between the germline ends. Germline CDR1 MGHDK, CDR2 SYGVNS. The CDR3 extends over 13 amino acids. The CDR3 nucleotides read TGTGCCAGCAGTGGGTCTAGCCAAGAGACCCAGTACTTC. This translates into CASSGSSQETQYF.

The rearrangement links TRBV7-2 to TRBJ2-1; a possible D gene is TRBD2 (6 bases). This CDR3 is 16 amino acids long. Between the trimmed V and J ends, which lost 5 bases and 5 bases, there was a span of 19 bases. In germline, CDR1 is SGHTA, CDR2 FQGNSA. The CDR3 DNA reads TGTGCCAGCAGCCGCGGGCGAGGGTGGGGGGACAATGAGCAGTTCTTC. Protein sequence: CASSRGRGWGDNEQFF.

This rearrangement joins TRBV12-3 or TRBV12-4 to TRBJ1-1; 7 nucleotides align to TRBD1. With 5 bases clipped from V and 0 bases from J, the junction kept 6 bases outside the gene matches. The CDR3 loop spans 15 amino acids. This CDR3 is CASSPADRVNTEAFF. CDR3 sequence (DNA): TGTGCCAGCAGTCCCGCTGACAGGGTGAACACTGAAGCTTTCTTT.

Here the CDR3 reads CAIRAGTFEQYF. For the CDR3, the DNA is TGTGCCATCAGGGCCGGGACATTCGAGCAGTACTTC. The rearrangement uses TRBV10-3 and TRBJ2-5, with TRBD1 as a possible D gene (6 bases). TRBJ2-7 matches the DNA end more closely, so the J call is doubtful. The CDR3 covers 12 residues. The germline gives CDR1 ENHRY, CDR2 SYGVKD.

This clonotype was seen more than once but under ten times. The chain's CDR3 is CASIGDTEAFF. The CDR3 DNA follows: TGCGCCAGCATCGGGGACACTGAAGCTTTCTTT. V and J are TRBV5-1 and TRBJ1-1; D remains ambiguous. Trimming removed 6 bases at V and 3 bases at J, with 6 bases between. The germline V gene encodes CDR1 SGHRS and CDR2 YFSETQ. This CDR3 contains 11 residues.

CDR3 sequence: CASSQQSGGRNNEQFF. Written as DNA, the CDR3 is TGCGCCAGCAGCCAGCAATCGGGAGGGAGGAACAATGAGCAGTTCTTC. V is TRBV4-3 and J is TRBJ2-1; 8 nucleotides match TRBD2. Trimming cost V 3 bases and J 5 bases; bases outside gene matches: 9. The germline CDR1 and CDR2 sequences are LGHNA and YSLEER. The CDR3 extends over 16 amino acids.

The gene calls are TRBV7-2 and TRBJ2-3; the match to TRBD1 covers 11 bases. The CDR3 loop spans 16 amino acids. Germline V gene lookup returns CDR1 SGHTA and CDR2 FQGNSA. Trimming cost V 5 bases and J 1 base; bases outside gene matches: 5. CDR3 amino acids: CASSLGQGGRTDTQYF. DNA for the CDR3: TGTGCCAGCAGCCTGGGACAGGGGGGGCGCACAGATACGCAGTATTTT.

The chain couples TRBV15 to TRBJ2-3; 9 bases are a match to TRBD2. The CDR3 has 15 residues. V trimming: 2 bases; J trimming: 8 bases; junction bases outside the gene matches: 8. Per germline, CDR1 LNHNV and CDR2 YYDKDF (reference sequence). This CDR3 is CATSRWTSETCTQYF. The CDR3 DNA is TGTGCCACCAGCAGATGGACTAGCGAGACATGTACGCAGTATTTT.